This T cell receptor (beta chain) was captured in a study of identical twins. TCRdb fed the 5' RACE reads into MiXCR, producing one record per CDR3 protein. The sample contains more than 400,000 distinct CDR3 sequences, 12% to 15% of which appear only once. Everyone who donated was a healthy Caucasian. Per the germline V gene, CDR1 is ENHRY and CDR2 is SYGVKD. V was pared by 6 bases and J by 2 bases, with 13 bases between. The CDR3 covers 14 residues. This clonotype was detected a few times. Its antigen is currently unknown. Whole-study results and caveats: Abundant beta clonotypes from cord blood bore fewer insertions; memory repertoires lacked this pattern.

These data were also reused for a study on yellow fever vaccine responses in identical twins.

The sequenced sample consisted of CD4+ T cells sorted from blood. The receptor was derived from a young woman in good health. This chain links TRBV10-3 with TRBJ2-5; D may be TRBD1 (6 bases). CDR3 sequence: CAIRTGHGQETQYF. In nucleotides, the CDR3 is TGTGCCATCAGGACGGGACATGGGCAAGAGACCCAGTACTTC.